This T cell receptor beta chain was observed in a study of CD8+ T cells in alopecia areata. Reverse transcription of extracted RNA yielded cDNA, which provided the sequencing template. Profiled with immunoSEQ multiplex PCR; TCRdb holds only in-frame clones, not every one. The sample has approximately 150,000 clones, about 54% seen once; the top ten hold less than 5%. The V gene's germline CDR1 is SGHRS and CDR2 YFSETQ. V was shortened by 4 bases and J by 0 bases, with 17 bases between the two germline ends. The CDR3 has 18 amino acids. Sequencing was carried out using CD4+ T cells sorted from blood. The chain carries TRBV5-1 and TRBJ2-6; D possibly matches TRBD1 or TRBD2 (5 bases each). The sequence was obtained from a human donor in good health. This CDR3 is CASSRGDTGNSGANVLTF. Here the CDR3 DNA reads TGCGCCAGCAGCCGGGGAGATACAGGAAACTCTGGGGCCAACGTCCTGACTTTC. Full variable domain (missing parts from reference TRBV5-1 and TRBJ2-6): KAGVTQTPRYLIKTRGQQVTLSCSPISGHRSVSWYQQTPGQGLQFLFEYFSETQRNKGNFPGRFSGRQFSNSRSEMNVSTLELGDSALYLCASSRGDTGNSGANVLTFGAGSRLTVL.